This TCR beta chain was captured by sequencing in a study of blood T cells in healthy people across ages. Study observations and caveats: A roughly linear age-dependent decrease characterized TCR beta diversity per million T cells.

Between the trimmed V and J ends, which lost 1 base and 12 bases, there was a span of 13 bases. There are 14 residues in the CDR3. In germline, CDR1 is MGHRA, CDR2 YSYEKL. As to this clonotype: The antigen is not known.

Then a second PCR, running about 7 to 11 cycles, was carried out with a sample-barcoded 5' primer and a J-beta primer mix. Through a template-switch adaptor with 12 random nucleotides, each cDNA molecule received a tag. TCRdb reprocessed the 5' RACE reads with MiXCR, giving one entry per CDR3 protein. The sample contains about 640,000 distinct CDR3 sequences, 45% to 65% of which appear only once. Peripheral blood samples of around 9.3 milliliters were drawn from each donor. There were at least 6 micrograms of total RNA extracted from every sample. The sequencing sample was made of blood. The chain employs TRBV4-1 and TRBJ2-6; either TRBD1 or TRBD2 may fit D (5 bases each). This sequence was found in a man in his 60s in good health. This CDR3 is CASSQVGPRVVLTF. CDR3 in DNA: TGCGCCAGCAGCCAAGTGGGACCGCGAGTCGTCCTGACTTTC.